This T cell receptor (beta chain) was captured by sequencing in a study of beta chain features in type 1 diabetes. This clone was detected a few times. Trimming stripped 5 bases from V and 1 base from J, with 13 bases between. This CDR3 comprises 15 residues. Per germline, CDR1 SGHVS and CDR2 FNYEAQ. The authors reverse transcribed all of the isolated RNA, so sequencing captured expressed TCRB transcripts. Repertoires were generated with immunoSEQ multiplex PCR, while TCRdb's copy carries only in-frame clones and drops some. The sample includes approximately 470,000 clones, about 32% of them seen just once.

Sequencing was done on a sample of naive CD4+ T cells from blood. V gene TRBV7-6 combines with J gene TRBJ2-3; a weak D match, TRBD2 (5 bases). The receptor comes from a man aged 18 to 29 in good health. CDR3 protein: CASSARNGGTDTQYF. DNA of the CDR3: TGTGCCAGCAGCGCTCGTAACGGGGGCACAGATACGCAGTATTTT.